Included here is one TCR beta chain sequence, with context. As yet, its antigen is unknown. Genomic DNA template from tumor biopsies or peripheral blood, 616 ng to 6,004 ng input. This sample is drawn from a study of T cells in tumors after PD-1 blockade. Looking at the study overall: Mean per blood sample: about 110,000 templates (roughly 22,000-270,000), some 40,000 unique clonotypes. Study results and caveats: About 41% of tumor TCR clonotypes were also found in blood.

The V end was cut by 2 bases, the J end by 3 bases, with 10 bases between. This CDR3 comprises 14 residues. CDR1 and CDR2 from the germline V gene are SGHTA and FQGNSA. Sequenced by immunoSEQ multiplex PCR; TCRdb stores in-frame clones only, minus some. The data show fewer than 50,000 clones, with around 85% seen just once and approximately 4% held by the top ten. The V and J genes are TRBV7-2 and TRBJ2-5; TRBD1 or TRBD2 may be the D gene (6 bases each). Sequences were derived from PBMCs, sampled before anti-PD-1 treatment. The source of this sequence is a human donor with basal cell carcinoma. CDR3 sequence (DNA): TGTGCCAGCAGCTTAAGGAGGGGGAAAGAGACCCAGTACTTC. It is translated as CASSLRRGKETQYF.